This TCR beta chain was obtained from a study of blood T cell repertoires in COVID-19. Whole-study context: COVID-19 samples collected from the United States, Italy and Spain covered acute and convalescent phases. In each case, the material was cDNA or gDNA derived from T cells, B-cell-depleted T cells, or PBMCs.

Original processing methods: Estimation of nucleated cell counts relied on the amplification of reference gene primers. Assay used: immunoSEQ multiplex PCR; TCRdb lists only in-frame clones, some missing. V, J and clone size are taken as reported in that table, and D and trimming were inferred from the DNA itself. The data show some 70,000 clones, over 80% seen once. The germline CDR1 and CDR2 sequences are SQVTM and ANQGSEA. The V and J ends lost 7 bases and 0 bases, in that order; junction bases with no gene match: 20. The CDR3 spans 19 residues. Specimen: peripheral blood. The clonotype comes from an older woman with acute or convalescent COVID-19. V and J are TRBV29-1 and TRBJ1-4; TRBD1 matches at 7 bases. For the CDR3, the DNA is TGCAGCGCCCTCCTAATGACAGGGTTTCCCTCCGCAACTAATGAAAAACTGTTTTTT. As protein: CSALLMTGFPSATNEKLFF.